The 19 T cell receptor beta chains below were found in one sample sequenced in a study of blood T cells in healthy people across ages. The use of a sample-barcoded 5' primer and a J-beta primer mix characterized a second PCR of about 6 to 11 cycles. TCRdb itself ran the 5' RACE reads through MiXCR, one entry per CDR3 protein. This table has hundreds of thousands of distinct CDR3 sequences, 58% appearing once. The sample comprised blood. The receptor set was obtained from a man in his 60s in good health.

The CDR3 nucleotides are TGCAGTGCTAGAGGGGAGGGGGGTCACACAGATACGCAGTATTTT. Protein: CSARGEGGHTDTQYF. This sequence joins TRBV20-1 and TRBJ2-3; weak D call: TRBD2 (7 bases). CDR1 and CDR2 from the germline V gene are DFQATT and SNEGSKA (reference sequence). Trimming removed 1 base at V and 2 bases at J, with 13 bases between. CDR3 size: 15 residues.

This clonotype was seen once. The chain couples TRBV7-2 to TRBJ2-5, with D perhaps matching TRBD2 (6 bases). The CDR3 loop spans 14 amino acids. Germline-derived CDR1 and CDR2 are SGHTA and FQGNSA. V was pared by 3 bases and J by 4 bases, with 12 bases between. In nucleotides, the CDR3 is TGTGCCAGCAGCTTTAGCGGCCACCGAGAGACCCAGTACTTC. It yields the protein CASSFSGHRETQYF.

The chain is built from TRBV6-2 or TRBV6-3 and TRBJ1-2; D remains unclear. The germline CDR1 and CDR2 sequences are MNHEY and SVGEGT. The V and J ends lost 2 bases and 5 bases respectively, with 6 bases between them. This CDR3 is 12 amino acids long. The CDR3 loop reads CASSYGVYGYTF. CDR3 in DNA: TGTGCCAGCAGTTACGGGGTTTATGGCTACACCTTC.

In this sample, this clonotype turned up a few times. The chain combines TRBV7-7 with TRBJ2-5; 10 nucleotides align to TRBD1. The V gene end was trimmed by 5 bases and the J gene end by 4 bases; junction bases not matched to a gene: 4. CDR3 length equals 14 residues. The germline gives CDR1 SSHAT, CDR2 FNYEAQ (reference sequence). The DNA for the CDR3 is TGTGCCAGCAGCGCCGGGACAGGGGCAGAGACCCAGTACTTC. It encodes CASSAGTGAETQYF.

This chain joins TRBV10-1 and TRBJ2-5; D possibly matches TRBD1 or TRBD2 (5 bases each). Germline CDR1 and CDR2: WNHNN and SYGVQD (reference sequence). Trimming left V 3 bases short and J 2 bases short, with 10 bases between. This CDR3 has 14 amino acids. The CDR3 loop is CASSDRDLQETQYF. The CDR3 DNA sequence: TGCGCCAGCAGTGACAGGGACCTACAAGAGACCCAGTACTTC.

The chain joins TRBV2 to TRBJ1-1; weak D call: TRBD1 (6 bases). The V gene lost 11 bases and the J gene lost 1 base, with 17 bases spanning the gap. CDR3 size: 14 residues. Germline V gene lookup returns CDR1 SNHLY and CDR2 FYNNEI. The CDR3 loop reads CASDPRTANTEAFF. CDR3 sequence (DNA): TGTGCCTCCGACCCCAGGACAGCGAACACTGAAGCTTTCTTT.

The chain uses TRBV9 and TRBJ2-1, with D hard to call. From germline, CDR1 is SGDLS and CDR2 YYNGEE. The CDR3 extends over 13 amino acids. V shed 0 bases and J shed 4 bases, with 5 bases lying between them. The DNA of the CDR3 is TGTGCCAGCAGCGTAGTGGAGTACAATGAGCAGTTCTTC. Translated: CASSVVEYNEQFF.

In regard to this clonotype: A much larger clone sits a single nucleotide away, making a read error possible. This chain connects TRBV6-7 to TRBJ2-2, with D tentatively TRBD2 (6 bases). TRBV6-7 is an ORF for which the function is uncertain. The CDR3 runs 15 residues. V was trimmed by 10 bases and J by 1 base, leaving 16 bases between them. The CDR3 loop reads CATSGGRQNTGELFF. The CDR3 bases are TGTGCCACTTCCGGAGGGCGACAGAACACCGGGGAGCTGTTTTTT.

The chain carries TRBV7-8 and TRBJ2-5; no clear D gene. Germline V gene sequence: CDR1 SGHVS, CDR2 FQNEAQ. The length of the CDR3 is 12 residues. The V and J ends lost 6 bases and 9 bases respectively, with 14 bases between them. The CDR3 DNA follows: TGTGCCAGCAGGTCCTGGTTGAGCCCCCAGTACTTC. It specifies CASRSWLSPQYF.

V and J are TRBV5-1 and TRBJ1-4; TRBD1 aligns across 9 bases. Per the germline V gene, CDR1 is SGHRS and CDR2 is YFSETQ. The V segment lost 4 bases and the J segment 7 bases; nucleotides outside the gene matches: 8. This CDR3 spans 15 amino acids. The CDR3 DNA reads as TGCGCCAGCAGCGGCGGGACAGGGTGGGGTGAAAAACTGTTTTTT. Translating gives CASSGGTGWGEKLFF.

The chain has TRBV27 and TRBJ2-1, with D unresolved. This CDR3 contains 16 residues. Germline-derived CDR1 and CDR2 are MNHEY and SMNVEV (reference sequence). V lost 3 bases to trimming and J lost 0 bases, with 12 bases between them. The CDR3 sequence: CASSFNAATSYNEQFF. CDR3 nucleotides: TGTGCCAGCAGTTTCAATGCAGCCACCTCCTACAATGAGCAGTTCTTC.

This clonotype was detected only once. The chain carries TRBV7-9 and TRBJ2-1, with 10 bases that match TRBD2. There are 16 residues in the CDR3. V was pared by 3 bases and J by 10 bases, with 12 bases of the junction left unmatched. In germline, CDR1 is SEHNR, CDR2 FQNEAQ (reference sequence). The DNA for the CDR3 is TGTGCCAGCAGCTTGGCTAGCGGGGGCAAAACCTACGAGCAGTTCTTC. Translation gives CASSLASGGKTYEQFF.

The chain joins TRBV5-1 to TRBJ1-5; possibly TRBD1 for D (6 bases). Germline V gene lookup returns CDR1 SGHRS and CDR2 YFSETQ. Trimming shortened V by 7 bases and J by 0 bases, and 17 bases separated the two germline ends. This CDR3 has 16 amino acids. The CDR3 loop reads CASQAGQDYSNQPQHF. The CDR3 DNA follows: TGCGCCAGCCAGGCGGGACAAGATTATAGCAATCAGCCCCAGCATTTT.

The chain joins TRBV2 to TRBJ1-6; 7 bases map to TRBD1. Germline CDR1 and CDR2: SNHLY and FYNNEI. V shed 8 bases and J 7 bases; nucleotides not matched to a gene: 8. The CDR3 is 14 amino acids. The CDR3 loop is CASAPGTANSPLHF. CDR3 sequence (DNA): TGTGCCAGCGCCCCCGGGACAGCAAATTCACCCCTCCACTTT.

This clonotype was counted a few times. The rearrangement joins TRBV11-2 to TRBJ2-7; the D is unclear. CDR3 length: 15 amino acids. V gave up 1 base and J gave up 0 bases, with 10 bases separating them. Germline assignment: CDR1 SGHAT and CDR2 FQNNGV. CDR3 DNA sequence: TGTGCCAGCAGCTTAGGGGTCCTAAGCTCCTACGAGCAGTACTTC. Encoded protein: CASSLGVLSSYEQYF.

J is TRBJ2-7 and V is TRBV2, with D possibly matching TRBD2 (7 bases). The V gene lost 6 bases and the J gene lost 5 bases, with 20 bases spanning the gap. The CDR3 loop spans 15 amino acids. The germline CDR1 and CDR2 sequences are SNHLY and FYNNEI. CDR3: CASSLGLTGGHEQYF. The CDR3 nucleotides are TGTGCCAGCAGCTTGGGACTAACGGGGGGCCACGAGCAGTACTTC.

The V gene is TRBV4-1, the J gene TRBJ2-7; D call uncertain. CDR3 length equals 14 residues. V dropped 3 bases and J dropped 3 bases, with 12 bases sitting between them. Germline V lookup: CDR1 MGHRA, CDR2 YSYEKL. The CDR3 DNA sequence: TGCGCCAGCAGCCACGCTTTGGTAGGCTACGAGCAGTACTTC. It is translated as CASSHALVGYEQYF.

This clonotype was seen more than once but under ten times. The rearrangement joins TRBV6-2 or TRBV6-3 to TRBJ2-5; 7 bases are a match to TRBD1. Germline CDR1 reads MNHEY; CDR2 reads SVGEGT. The CDR3 spans 15 residues. With V trimmed by 0 bases and J by 1 base, 2 bases remained unmatched. The chain's CDR3 is CASSYSAGGQETQYF. The CDR3 nucleotides are TGTGCCAGCAGTTACTCCGCAGGGGGCCAAGAGACCCAGTACTTC.

The CDR3 loop is CASSFWPPGQGSHEQYF. The CDR3 region has the DNA TGTGCCAGCAGTTTTTGGCCTCCGGGACAGGGGTCCCACGAGCAGTACTTC. The chain is built from TRBV12-3 or TRBV12-4 and TRBJ2-7, with TRBD1 matching over 10 bases. V trimming: 3 bases; J trimming: 5 bases; junction bases outside the gene matches: 13. The CDR3 extends over 17 amino acids.